This passage covers 9 T cell receptor beta chains from one sample sequenced in a study of control samples from healthy donors and cancer patients. The table came from immunoSEQ multiplex PCR; TCRdb's copy has only in-frame clones and leaves some out. Among about 20,000 clones listed, about 89% were seen once. Source material: PBMCs. These receptor sequences come from a man in his 60s with head and neck cancer.

The V gene is TRBV7-2, the J gene TRBJ2-2, with a tentative D call TRBD2 (7 bases). Trimming removed 10 bases at V and 2 bases at J, with 17 bases between. CDR3 size: 15 residues. Germline V CDR1 and CDR2: SGHTA, FQGNSA. CDR3 protein: CATEAGATNTGELFF. The CDR3 coding sequence is TGTGCCACCGAGGCGGGGGCAACCAACACCGGGGAGCTGTTTTTT.

The chain combines TRBV6-1 with TRBJ1-1, with D possibly TRBD1 on 6 matching bases. The CDR3 is made up of 15 amino acids. Germline CDR1 reads MNHNS; CDR2 reads SASEGT. Trimming left V 3 bases short and J 1 base short, with 12 bases between. This CDR3 is CASSDSRGRNTEAFF. For the CDR3, the DNA is TGTGCCAGCAGTGATTCCAGGGGCCGGAACACTGAAGCTTTCTTT.

The chain couples TRBV27 to TRBJ1-3, with D hard to call. The germline V gene encodes CDR1 MNHEY and CDR2 SMNVEV (reference sequence). This CDR3 contains 15 residues. V lost 2 bases to trimming and J lost 2 bases, with 10 bases between them. As DNA, the CDR3 is TGTGCCAGCAGTTTAAGACGGACGGCTGGAAACACCATATATTTT. Encoded protein: CASSLRRTAGNTIYF.

The rearrangement joins TRBV13 to TRBJ2-3; 8 bases agree with TRBD2. Trimming at V came to 5 bases and at J to 0 bases, leaving 10 bases not matched to a gene. The CDR3 contains 17 residues. CDR1 is PRHDT and CDR2 is FYEKMQ in the germline V gene (reference sequence). CDR3 sequence: CASSITTSGLSTDTQYF. Here the CDR3 DNA reads TGTGCCAGCAGCATAACTACTAGCGGATTAAGCACAGATACGCAGTATTTT.

The rearrangement links TRBV6-1 to TRBJ1-4; TRBD1 might be the D (6 bases). The CDR3 sequence is 17 residues long. The germline CDR1 and CDR2 sequences are MNHNS and SASEGT. V was cut by 6 bases and J by 6 bases, with 23 bases left in between. The CDR3 nucleotides read TGTGCCAGCAGAGAACCGGGACACTCTACAGGAGATGAAAAACTGTTTTTT. Translation: CASREPGHSTGDEKLFF.

This chain links TRBV14 with TRBJ1-2; D may be TRBD1 (5 bases). The CDR3 runs 17 residues. V lost 1 base, J lost 4 bases, and 19 bases lay in between. The germline CDR1 and CDR2 sequences are SGHDN and FVKESK. The CDR3 sequence: CASSQGWAGYSGYGYTF. CDR3 DNA sequence: TGTGCCAGCAGCCAAGGTTGGGCAGGGTATTCGGGCTATGGCTACACCTTC. Together with reference TRBV14 and TRBJ1-2, the CDR3 gives the full variable domain: EAGVTQFPSHSVIEKGQTVTLRCDPISGHDNLYWYRRVMGKEIKFLLHFVKESKQDESGMPNNRFLAERTGGTYSTLKVQPAELEDSGVYFCASSQGWAGYSGYGYTFGSGTRLTVV.

The chain has TRBV10-3 and TRBJ2-7, with D perhaps matching TRBD1 (6 bases). Germline V gene data show CDR1 as ENHRY and CDR2 as SYGVKD. Trimming removed 4 bases from V and 7 bases from J, with 14 bases in between. The CDR3 is made up of 13 amino acids. For the CDR3, the DNA is TGTGCCATCAGTGTGTCAGGGGTGGAAGAGCAGTACTTC. This translates into CAISVSGVEEQYF.

CDR3 loop: CSPVVPGQGGTEAFF. The CDR3 DNA is TGCAGCCCTGTTGTACCAGGACAGGGCGGCACTGAAGCTTTCTTT. The V and J genes are TRBV29-1 and TRBJ1-1; 8 bases fit TRBD1. The V and J ends lost 8 bases and 4 bases, in that order; junction bases with no gene match: 15. The CDR3 consists of 15 residues. CDR1 is SQVTM and CDR2 is ANQGSEA in the germline V gene. The whole variable domain, remainder taken from reference TRBV29-1 and TRBJ1-1, is SAVISQKPSRDICQRGTSLTIQCQVDSQVTMMFWYRQQPGQSLTLIATANQGSEATYESGFVIDKFPISRPNLTFSTLTVSNMSPEDSSIYLCSPVVPGQGGTEAFFGQGTRLTVV.

CDR3 loop: CASPSLTDEAFF. Written as DNA, the CDR3 is TGTGCCTCTCCAAGCCTGACGGACGAAGCTTTCTTT. The chain joins TRBV3-1 (or the pseudogene TRBV3-2) to TRBJ1-1; D unresolved. Germline CDR1 is LGHDT and CDR2 is YNNKEL (reference sequence). V shed 11 bases and J shed 8 bases, with 18 bases lying between them. The CDR3 spans 12 residues.